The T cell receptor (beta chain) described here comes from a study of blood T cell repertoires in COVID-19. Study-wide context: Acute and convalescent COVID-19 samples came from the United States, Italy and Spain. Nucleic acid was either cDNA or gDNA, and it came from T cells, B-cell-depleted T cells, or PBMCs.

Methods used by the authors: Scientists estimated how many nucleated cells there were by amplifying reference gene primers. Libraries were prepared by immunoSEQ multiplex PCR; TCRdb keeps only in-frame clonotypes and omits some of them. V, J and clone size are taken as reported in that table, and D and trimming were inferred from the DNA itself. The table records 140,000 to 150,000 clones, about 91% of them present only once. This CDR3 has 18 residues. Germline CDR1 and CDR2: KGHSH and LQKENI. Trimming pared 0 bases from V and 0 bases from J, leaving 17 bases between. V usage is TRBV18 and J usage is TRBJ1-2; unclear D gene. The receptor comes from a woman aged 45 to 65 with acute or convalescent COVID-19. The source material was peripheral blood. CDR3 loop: CASSPPIDGGLANYGYTF. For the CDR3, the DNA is TGTGCCAGCTCACCACCAATAGATGGAGGTTTAGCTAACTATGGCTACACCTTC.